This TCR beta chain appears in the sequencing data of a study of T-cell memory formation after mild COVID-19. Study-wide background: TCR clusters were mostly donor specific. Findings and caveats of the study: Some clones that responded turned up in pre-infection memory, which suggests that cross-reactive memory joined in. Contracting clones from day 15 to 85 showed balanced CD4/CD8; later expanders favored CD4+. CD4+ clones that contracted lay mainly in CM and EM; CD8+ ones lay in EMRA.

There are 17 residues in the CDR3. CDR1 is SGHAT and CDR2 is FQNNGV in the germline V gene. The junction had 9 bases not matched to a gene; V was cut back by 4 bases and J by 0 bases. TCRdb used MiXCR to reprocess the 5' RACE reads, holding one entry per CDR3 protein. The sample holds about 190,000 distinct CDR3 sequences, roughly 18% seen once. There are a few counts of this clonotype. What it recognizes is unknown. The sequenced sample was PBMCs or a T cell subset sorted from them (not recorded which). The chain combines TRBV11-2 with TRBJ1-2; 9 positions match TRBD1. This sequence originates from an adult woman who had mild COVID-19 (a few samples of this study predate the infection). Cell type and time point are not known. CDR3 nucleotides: TGTGCCAGCAGCTCACCCCGGGACAGGGACACTAACTATGGCTACACCTTC. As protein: CASSSPRDRDTNYGYTF.